The 29 T cell receptor beta chains listed next were all sequenced from one sample in a study of blood T cell repertoires in COVID-19. TCRdb's copy holds only in-frame clones and misses some; the assay was immunoSEQ multiplex PCR. The data show 200,000 to 300,000 clones, with 80% to 90% seen just once and around 1% held by the top ten. Sequencing used PBMCs or T cells enriched from blood (not recorded which). These receptors were collected from a man over 45 who had been exposed to COVID-19.

The rearrangement links TRBV6-5 to TRBJ1-1, with 8 bases matching TRBD1. V gave up 6 bases and J gave up 4 bases; unmatched junction bases: 7. The germline gives CDR1 MNHEY, CDR2 SVGAGI. The CDR3 consists of 14 residues. Written as DNA, the CDR3 is TGTGCCAGCAGGGGGACAGGAGGGATCACTGAAGCTTTCTTT. Encoded protein: CASRGTGGITEAFF.

The chain recombines TRBV11-3 with TRBJ2-2; D is undetermined. Trimming took off 5 bases at V and 4 bases at J, with 11 bases between the two ends. The CDR3 length is 14 residues. From germline, CDR1 is SGHNT and CDR2 YENEEA. The CDR3 is CASSLRVLTGELFF. The CDR3 bases are TGTGCCAGCAGCCTCCGGGTCCTCACCGGGGAGCTGTTTTTT.

The rearrangement links TRBV4-1 to TRBJ1-2, with D unclear. V gave up 0 bases and J gave up 8 bases, with 16 bases separating them. In germline, CDR1 is MGHRA, CDR2 YSYEKL. This CDR3 comprises 15 residues. The CDR3 protein is CASSQERRPQIGYTF. CDR3 sequence (DNA): TGCGCCAGCAGCCAAGAACGGAGACCCCAAATCGGCTACACCTTC.

This chain links TRBV12-3 or TRBV12-4 with TRBJ1-1; D perhaps matches TRBD1 (6 bases). The CDR3 loop spans 12 amino acids. The ends were cut back, 5 bases at V and 5 bases at J, with 9 bases in the middle. The CDR3 loop reads CASSTQGTEAFF. The DNA for the CDR3 is TGTGCCAGCAGTACTCAGGGGACTGAAGCTTTCTTT.

For the CDR3, the DNA is TGTGCCAGCAGCTTACTAGGACTAGCGGGGGGATATGAGCAGTACTTC. Protein product: CASSLLGLAGGYEQYF. The rearrangement links TRBV7-2 to TRBJ2-7; TRBD2 matches 14 bases. The V gene end was trimmed by 2 bases and the J gene end by 7 bases; junction bases not matched to a gene: 7. Germline V gene lookup returns CDR1 SGHTA and CDR2 FQGNSA. This CDR3 region has 16 residues.

This clone occurred once. The chain has TRBV5-1 and TRBJ2-5, with 7 bases fitting TRBD2. The CDR3 extends over 14 amino acids. CDR1 is SGHRS, CDR2 YFSETQ, per germline. With V trimmed by 0 bases and J by 3 bases, 2 bases remained unmatched. CDR3: CASSLAAGEETQYF. CDR3 sequence (DNA): TGCGCCAGCAGCTTGGCCGCGGGGGAAGAGACCCAGTACTTC.

V usage is TRBV28 and J usage is TRBJ1-4; D perhaps matches TRBD1 (5 bases). CDR3 length: 15 residues. V lost 3 bases to trimming and J lost 7 bases, with 15 bases between them. CDR1 and CDR2 from the germline V gene are MDHEN and SYDVKM. Here the CDR3 reads CASSFGGMGGEKLFF. CDR3 sequence (DNA): TGTGCCAGCAGTTTTGGGGGGATGGGTGGTGAAAAACTGTTTTTT. Looking up the rest from reference TRBV28 and TRBJ1-4 gives the full variable domain: DVKVTQSSRYLVKRTGEKVFLECVQDMDHENMFWYRQDPGLGLRLIYFSYDVKMKEKGDIPEGYSVSREKKERFSLILESASTNQTSMYLCASSFGGMGGEKLFFGSGTQLSVL.

The chain has TRBV7-6 and TRBJ1-4; D might be TRBD1 (5 bases). CDR1 SGHVS and CDR2 FNYEAQ come from the germline V gene. Trimming took 0 bases from V and 6 from J, leaving 11 bases between them. CDR3 length: 15 amino acids. The CDR3 here is CASSLAQGSDEKLFF. The CDR3 DNA reads as TGTGCCAGCAGCTTAGCCCAGGGTTCGGATGAAAAACTGTTTTTT.

This rearrangement joins TRBV7-9 to TRBJ1-1, with no clear D. Germline CDR1 is SEHNR and CDR2 is FQNEAQ (reference sequence). V lost 3 bases to trimming and J lost 2 bases, with 4 bases between them. There are 12 residues in the CDR3. The DNA for the CDR3 is TGTGCCAGCAGCTTTCCTAACACTGAAGCTTTCTTT. Amino acid sequence: CASSFPNTEAFF.

This clone showed up just a few times. The genes are TRBV4-1 and TRBJ2-1, with D possibly being TRBD2 (5 bases). Germline CDR1 and CDR2: MGHRA and YSYEKL. CDR3 length: 15 residues. V shed 0 bases and J shed 0 bases, with 6 bases lying between them. The CDR3 region has the DNA TGCGCCAGCAGCCAAGACGGAGGCTCCTACAATGAGCAGTTCTTC. Its protein product is CASSQDGGSYNEQFF.

V gene TRBV5-1 combines with J gene TRBJ1-1; 8 positions agree with TRBD1. Germline CDR1 is SGHRS and CDR2 is YFSETQ. The CDR3 contains 15 residues. J gave up 5 bases and V 4 bases, and 10 bases lay outside the gene matches. DNA for the CDR3: TGCGCCAGCAGCCAAAATCCTACAGGGGGAACTGAAGCTTTCTTT. It encodes CASSQNPTGGTEAFF.

The chain couples TRBV28 to TRBJ2-5; D not resolved. Trimming took off 5 bases at V and 0 bases at J, with 10 bases between the two ends. CDR3 length equals 14 residues. Germline assignment: CDR1 MDHEN and CDR2 SYDVKM. CDR3 coding DNA: TGTGCCAGCAGTATTCCGACTTACCAAGAGACCCAGTACTTC. Translation gives CASSIPTYQETQYF.

The sample holds one count of this clone. This chain links TRBV5-1 with TRBJ1-2, with a possible D match to TRBD1 (5 bases). V was shortened by 4 bases and J by 6 bases, with 16 bases between the two germline ends. CDR1 is SGHRS, CDR2 YFSETQ, per germline. The CDR3 loop spans 14 amino acids. This CDR3 reads CASSPTSGSNGYTF. CDR3 coding DNA: TGCGCCAGCAGCCCCACCTCAGGGTCTAATGGCTACACCTTC.

V is TRBV5-1 and J is TRBJ2-7, with 12 bases matching TRBD1. Trimming took 1 base from V and 6 from J; bases not matched to a gene: 5. Germline values: CDR1 SGHRS, CDR2 YFSETQ. CDR3 length equals 15 residues. The CDR3 reads CASSLLGQGAVEQYF. The CDR3 DNA reads TGCGCCAGCAGCTTGCTGGGACAGGGGGCGGTCGAGCAGTACTTC.

The chain has TRBV6-5 and TRBJ2-7; 11 nucleotides align to TRBD2. The J call is uncertain, as TRBJ2-1 better fits the DNA end. Germline V gene lookup returns CDR1 MNHEY and CDR2 SVGAGI. CDR3 length: 14 amino acids. CDR3 bases: TGTGCCAGCCAACTAGCGGGAGAATGGAATGAGCAGTTCTTC. Translation gives CASQLAGEWNEQFF.

This chain connects TRBV19 to TRBJ2-3; the match to TRBD1 covers 9 bases. V was pared by 4 bases and J by 3 bases, with 2 bases of the junction left unmatched. CDR1 and CDR2 from the germline V gene are LNHDA and SQIVND (reference sequence). The CDR3 is 14 residues long. CDR3 DNA: TGTGCCAGTAGTAGGGACAGGGTAACAGATACGCAGTATTTT. Its protein is CASSRDRVTDTQYF.

Worth noting for this clone: One end of the junction is discordant with germline, which a read error may explain. The J gene is TRBJ1-4, the V gene TRBV29-1; D is unclear. This CDR3 contains 10 residues. Germline lookup yields CDR1 SQVTM and CDR2 ANQGSEA. The CDR3 reads CSVGFGQENF. The CDR3 DNA is TGCAGCGTGGGCTTCGGCCAGGAAAATTTT.

The rearrangement uses TRBV9 and TRBJ1-2, with TRBD1 identical over 9 bases. Looked up from germline, CDR1 is SGDLS and CDR2 is YYNGEE. The V segment lost 4 bases and the J segment 3 bases; nucleotides outside the gene matches: 19. The CDR3 length is 19 residues. Written as DNA, the CDR3 is TGTGCCAGCAGCTTCTCTTATGAACGGGACAGGGTTCTGGACTATGGCTACACCTTC. It codes for CASSFSYERDRVLDYGYTF.

The chain couples TRBV2 to TRBJ2-7; D call uncertain. CDR3 length equals 11 residues. Germline CDR1 is SNHLY and CDR2 is FYNNEI. Trimming shortened V by 5 bases and J by 2 bases, and 4 bases separated the two germline ends. The CDR3: CASSLTYEQYF. The DNA for the CDR3 is TGTGCCAGCAGTCTTACCTACGAGCAGTACTTC.

This clone was observed a handful of times. V is TRBV7-9 and J is TRBJ1-4; 7 bases are a match to TRBD1. The CDR3 runs 17 residues. With 4 bases clipped from V and 2 bases from J, the junction kept 10 bases outside the gene matches. Germline V gene sequence: CDR1 SEHNR, CDR2 FQNEAQ (reference sequence). The CDR3 spells CASSSKTGWRTNEKLFF. DNA of the CDR3: TGTGCCAGCAGCTCCAAGACAGGGTGGAGGACTAATGAAAAACTGTTTTTT.

This clone was detected only once. The chain is built from TRBV4-1 and TRBJ1-2; 7 bases are shared with TRBD1. The V gene's germline CDR1 is MGHRA and CDR2 YSYEKL. Unmatched junction bases numbered 9, after V lost 3 bases and J lost 2 bases. The CDR3 spans 16 residues. The CDR3 region is CASSQTPGTANYGYTF. In DNA, the CDR3 is TGCGCCAGCAGCCAGACCCCCGGGACAGCGAACTATGGCTACACCTTC.

The chain joins TRBV3-1 (or the pseudogene TRBV3-2) to TRBJ1-4; D not certain. V lost 1 base to trimming and J lost 4 bases, with 7 bases between them. This CDR3 has 14 amino acids. In germline, CDR1 is LGHDT, CDR2 YNNKEL (reference sequence). CDR3 coding DNA: TGTGCCAGCAGCCAAGTTAGCCTTAATGAAAAACTGTTTTTT. Protein: CASSQVSLNEKLFF.

The CDR3 coding sequence is TGTGCCAGCCGCCCCAGGTCCCGTGGCTACACCTTC. Protein sequence: CASRPRSRGYTF. V is TRBV28 and J is TRBJ1-2; D is ambiguous. Between the trimmed V and J ends, which lost 8 bases and 7 bases, there was a span of 14 bases. Germline CDR1 reads MDHEN; CDR2 reads SYDVKM. The CDR3 has 12 amino acids.

DNA for the CDR3: TGTGCCAGCAGCGTAGTCGGGGGCTACAATGAGCAGTTCTTC. Its translation: CASSVVGGYNEQFF. The V gene is TRBV9, the J gene TRBJ2-1; D possibly corresponds to TRBD2 (6 bases). V lost 0 bases, J lost 3 bases, and 7 bases lay in between. This CDR3 is built from 14 residues. Germline values: CDR1 SGDLS, CDR2 YYNGEE.

The chain employs TRBV6-1 and TRBJ1-6; TRBD1 matches 7 bases. Unmatched junction bases numbered 12, after V lost 4 bases and J lost 9 bases. Germline V gene sequence: CDR1 MNHNS, CDR2 SASEGT. There are 16 residues in the CDR3. The CDR3 sequence is CASSAWTGGNFSPLHF. The CDR3 DNA is TGTGCCAGCAGTGCATGGACAGGAGGCAACTTTTCACCCCTCCACTTT.

The V gene is TRBV7-3, the J gene TRBJ1-2; 10 positions match TRBD1. After removal of 5 bases from V and 6 bases from J, the junction contained 6 bases not matched to a gene. The CDR3 is made up of 14 amino acids. Germline V CDR1 and CDR2: SGHTA, FQGTGA. The CDR3 nucleotides are TGTGCCAGCAGCCCTAATGGACAGGGGGATGGCTACACCTTC. It specifies CASSPNGQGDGYTF.

This clone was picked up a small number of times. The gene calls are TRBV27 and TRBJ2-1; TRBD2 aligns across 7 bases. The CDR3 loop spans 13 amino acids. CDR1 is MNHEY, CDR2 SMNVEV, per germline (reference sequence). With V trimmed by 4 bases and J by 12 bases, 9 bases remained unmatched. The CDR3 DNA sequence: TGTGCCAGCAGTTCCGGGAGGAGTAGGCTGCAGTTCTTC. It encodes CASSSGRSRLQFF.

The chain uses TRBV6-1 and TRBJ1-4; D may be TRBD1 (5 bases). V gave up 3 bases and J gave up 3 bases, with 8 bases separating them. CDR1 and CDR2 from the germline V gene are MNHNS and SASEGT. The CDR3 length is 14 residues. CDR3 sequence reads: CASSDGAANEKLFF. CDR3 bases: TGTGCCAGCAGTGATGGGGCAGCTAATGAAAAACTGTTTTTT.

The chain joins TRBV9 to TRBJ2-3; TRBD2 might be the D (5 bases). The CDR3 runs to 21 residues. CDR1 is SGDLS, CDR2 YYNGEE, per germline. Trimming took 4 bases from V and 0 from J, leaving 30 bases between them. In DNA, the CDR3 is TGTGCCAGCAGCCATCCCGGGGTTCACACGAGTAAAGGCTCCAGCACAGATACGCAGTATTTT. Translation: CASSHPGVHTSKGSSTDTQYF.